This T cell receptor (beta chain) emerged from a study of human T cells and chemical hapten exposure. General observations from the study: PT1 expanded TCR numbers rose with patch test score. TCRs at high frequency, those above 1 in 1000, did not change with DPC sensitization.

The sample holds a few counts of this clonotype. The antigen is undetermined. Separate cDNA molecules received unique molecular identifiers, which the library attached to them. From the RACE reads, TCRdb called clonotypes with MiXCR, one entry per CDR3 protein. This table holds 100,000 or so distinct CDR3 sequences, less than 45% found once. The CDR3 extends over 15 amino acids. The sample's time point: patch test 3, about 24 weeks after DPC sensitization. Treatment defined: therapeutic diphenylcyclopropenone sensitization with weekly scalp DPC. Every patch test was put on after a blood sample was taken.

This sequence was found in a man aged 35 to 55 with alopecia areata. Some clones in this sample may be carry-over from other donors' samples. Sequencing used whole blood, obtained in connection with sensitization to the hapten diphenylcyclopropenone (DPC). This sequence joins TRBV21-1 and TRBJ2-7; TRBD1, the D gene given by the table, was not confirmed from the DNA. TRBV21-1 is shown as a pseudogene. In DNA form, the CDR3 reads TGTGCCAGCAGCCCAGGGACAGGGGTTCCCTACGAGCAGTACGTC. Translating gives CASSPGTGVPYEQYV.